This TCR beta chain was captured in a study of blood T cell repertoires in COVID-19. At the level of the study: Acute and convalescent COVID-19 samples came from the United States, Italy and Spain. Nucleic acid was either cDNA or gDNA, and it came from T cells, B-cell-depleted T cells, or PBMCs.

Between the trimmed V and J ends, which lost 0 bases and 6 bases, there was a span of 12 bases. CDR1 is SGHRS and CDR2 is YFSETQ in the germline V gene. The CDR3 totals 14 residues. Sequencing used immunoSEQ multiplex PCR; TCRdb keeps in-frame clones, though not all of them. The sample consists of more than 85,000 clones, more than 80% of them appearing once. Sequenced material: peripheral blood. The sequence was obtained from a human donor in a cohort sampled during active COVID-19. The J gene is TRBJ2-5, the V gene TRBV5-1; no reliable D call. The CDR3 nucleotides read TGCGCCAGCAGCTTGGGACTTACTCTCCAGACCCAGTACTTC. It codes for CASSLGLTLQTQYF.